This TCR beta chain was found in a study of T cell repertoires in cytomegalovirus infection. Across the whole study: Well-studied HLA-B-restricted epitopes and recently identified HLA-C-restricted epitopes of CMV were both used in the study. In public TCR beta signatures, there were indications of both CMV infection and matching HLA type. Study findings and constraints: Clonotypes of TCR beta that were HLA-C-restricted and CMV-specific dominated the ex vivo response.

TCRdb used MiXCR to reprocess the reads, holding one entry per CDR3 protein. The sample holds 600,000 to 700,000 distinct CDR3 sequences, around 31% seen once. About this clonotype: Its antigen is undetermined.

The CDR3 is 14 residues long. Germline values: CDR1 MNHEY, CDR2 SVGEGT. V lost 0 bases and J lost 7; bases outside the gene matches: 4. The V and J genes are TRBV6-2 or TRBV6-3 and TRBJ2-7; 9 positions match TRBD1. The sequenced sample was cultured PBMCs, obtained from culture after CMV antigen stimulation. The clonotype was recovered from a human donor in good health (CMV status not recorded). Some clones in this sample may be carry-over from other donors' samples. CDR3: CASSYSRTGDEQYF. As DNA, the CDR3 is TGTGCCAGCAGTTACTCGAGGACAGGGGATGAGCAGTACTTC.